One and the same sample provided the 16 T cell receptor beta chains below, sequenced in a study of T cell responses to AZD1222 COVID-19 vaccine. Sequencing used immunoSEQ multiplex PCR; TCRdb keeps in-frame clones, though not all of them. The table lists 90,000 to 120,000 clones, approximately 90% of them singletons. The sequencing here drew on peripheral blood, taken 28 days after the second AZD1222 dose. Receptors were obtained from an adult who received the AZD1222 COVID-19 vaccine.

The chain is built from TRBV12-5 and TRBJ2-7; the D gene is possibly TRBD1 (5 bases). V lost 3 bases and J lost 2, with 11 bases in between. CDR1 and CDR2 (germline): LGHNT, FRNRAP. The CDR3 is 14 amino acids. CDR3 DNA: TGTGCTAGTGGTTTAGGACAAGCCACCTACGAGCAGTACTTC. It translates to CASGLGQATYEQYF. Together with reference TRBV12-5 and TRBJ2-7, the CDR3 gives the full variable domain: DARVTQTPRHKVTEMGQEVTMRCQPILGHNTVFWYRQTMMQGLELLAYFRNRAPLDDSGMPKDRFSAEMPDATLATLKIQPSEPRDSAVYFCASGLGQATYEQYFGPGTRLTVT.

This clone appeared once. This chain uses TRBV7-8 with TRBJ2-3, with 7 bases matching TRBD2. V lost 6 bases, J lost 2 bases, and 11 bases stayed unmatched. Germline CDR1 is SGHVS and CDR2 is FQNEAQ. The CDR3 extends over 16 amino acids. The CDR3 region is CASSLLLAENTDTQYF. The CDR3 nucleotides read TGTGCCAGCAGTCTACTGCTAGCGGAAAACACAGATACGCAGTATTTT.

The chain recombines TRBV7-9 with TRBJ1-2; no clear D gene. The CDR3 consists of 13 residues. Germline V gene lookup returns CDR1 SEHNR and CDR2 FQNEAQ (reference sequence). Trimming left V 2 bases short and J 5 bases short, with 9 bases between. CDR3 in amino acids: CASSLFSPYGYTF. The CDR3 nucleotides are TGTGCCAGCAGCTTATTTTCGCCATATGGCTACACCTTC.

V and J are TRBV6-2 or TRBV6-3 and TRBJ2-7; 10 bases are shared with TRBD2. Unmatched junction bases numbered 10, after V lost 6 bases and J lost 5 bases. The V gene's germline CDR1 is MNHEY and CDR2 SVGEGT. This CDR3 comprises 15 residues. CDR3 in DNA: TGTGCCAGCAGCTATCGTCGGCTAGCGGGAGACGAGCAGTACTTC. It is translated as CASSYRRLAGDEQYF.

The CDR3 region is CASSLVVAANTEAFF. CDR3 DNA: TGTGCCAGCAGCTTAGTCGTGGCAGCGAACACTGAAGCTTTCTTT. The chain carries TRBV7-2 and TRBJ1-1, with D unresolved. The CDR3 is 15 amino acids. V shed 1 base and J shed 1 base, with 10 bases lying between them. The germline gives CDR1 SGHTA, CDR2 FQGNSA.

The V gene is TRBV5-5, the J gene TRBJ2-1; 7 bases are shared with TRBD2. V dropped 0 bases and J dropped 8; count of bases not matched to a gene: 5. The V gene's germline CDR1 is SGHKS and CDR2 YYEKEE (reference sequence). CDR3 length: 14 amino acids. The DNA for the CDR3 is TGTGCCAGCAGCTTGGGCGGGAGTGGATATGAGCAGTTCTTC. Translating gives CASSLGGSGYEQFF. Full variable domain (rest looked up from reference TRBV5-5 and TRBJ2-1): DAGVTQSPTHLIKTRGQQVTLRCSPISGHKSVSWYQQVLGQGPQFIFQYYEKEERGRGNFPDRFSARQFPNYSSELNVNALLLGDSALYLCASSLGGSGYEQFFGPGTRLTVL.

V usage is TRBV6-2 or TRBV6-3 and J usage is TRBJ1-5; TRBD1 agrees at 8 bases. CDR3 length: 15 amino acids. The ends lost 6 bases at V and 2 bases at J; junction bases unmatched: 6. Germline CDR1 reads MNHEY; CDR2 reads SVGEGT. This CDR3 is CASSPGGQGNQPQHF. DNA for the CDR3: TGTGCCAGCAGCCCAGGGGGACAGGGCAATCAGCCCCAGCATTTT.

The CDR3 nucleotides are TGTGCCAGCAGTGAAAGGGGGCGCACAGAGACCCAGTACTTC. Amino acid sequence: CASSERGRTETQYF. This chain connects TRBV6-1 to TRBJ2-5, with TRBD1 matching 7 bases. Trimming took 2 bases from V and 4 from J; bases not matched to a gene: 4. CDR1 and CDR2 (germline): MNHNS, SASEGT. CDR3 size: 14 residues.

CDR3 nucleotide sequence: TGTGCCAGCAGCTCCGGGACTAGCGGGGGAGAGGGTACGCAGTATTTT. It translates to CASSSGTSGGEGTQYF. The V and J genes are TRBV5-8 and TRBJ2-3; 14 bases map to TRBD2. V shed 3 bases and J 8 bases; nucleotides not matched to a gene: 8. There are 16 residues in the CDR3. CDR1 and CDR2 from the germline V gene are SGHTS and YDEGEE.

V and J are TRBV15 and TRBJ2-4; perhaps TRBD1 as D (6 bases). CDR1 is LNHNV, CDR2 YYDKDF, per germline (reference sequence). V lost 6 bases, J lost 3 bases, and 12 bases lay in between. The CDR3 is 14 amino acids. The CDR3 protein is CATSGGAGKNIQYF. DNA of the CDR3: TGTGCCACCAGTGGGGGCGCGGGCAAAAACATTCAGTACTTC.

This clone appeared a single time. V usage is TRBV9 and J usage is TRBJ1-2, with unresolved D. The CDR3 covers 15 residues. Trimming removed 0 bases from V and 0 bases from J, with 9 bases in between. CDR1 is SGDLS, CDR2 YYNGEE, per germline. The CDR3 DNA sequence: TGTGCCAGCAGCGTAGGCATGGGTTCTAACTATGGCTACACCTTC. Protein product: CASSVGMGSNYGYTF.

The chain joins TRBV4-1 to TRBJ1-1, with D unclear. Trimming stripped 0 bases from V and 4 bases from J, with 12 bases between. CDR3 length: 15 residues. Germline V gene sequence: CDR1 MGHRA, CDR2 YSYEKL. The CDR3 DNA sequence: TGCGCCAGCAGCCAAGATGCGGCGGACCCCACTGAAGCTTTCTTT. It yields the protein CASSQDAADPTEAFF.

The rearrangement joins TRBV2 to TRBJ1-1; 8 bases align to TRBD1. The trim removed 6 bases at V and 8 bases at J, leaving 2 bases unmatched. The CDR3 sequence is 11 residues long. Germline CDR1 SNHLY, CDR2 FYNNEI. CDR3 sequence (DNA): TGTGCCAGCAGAGGACAGGGAGAAGCTTTCTTT. This encodes CASRGQGEAFF.

This clone has a handful of counts. The genes are TRBV5-1 and TRBJ1-1; possible D gene TRBD1, 6 bases. The CDR3 spans 13 residues. Per germline, CDR1 SGHRS and CDR2 YFSETQ. With 4 bases removed from V and 11 bases from J, the gap between germline ends came to 18 bases. DNA for the CDR3: TGCGCCAGCAGCCGAGATGGACAGTATGACGCTTTCTTT. Its protein product is CASSRDGQYDAFF. Full variable domain (missing parts from reference TRBV5-1 and TRBJ1-1): KAGVTQTPRYLIKTRGQQVTLSCSPISGHRSVSWYQQTPGQGLQFLFEYFSETQRNKGNFPGRFSGRQFSNSRSEMNVSTLELGDSALYLCASSRDGQYDAFFGQGTRLTVV.

The chain employs TRBV20-1 and TRBJ1-5; D gene uncertain. The V gene's germline CDR1 is DFQATT and CDR2 SNEGSKA (reference sequence). V was cut by 3 bases and J by 9 bases, with 12 bases left in between. This CDR3 spans 12 amino acids. The CDR3 reads CSASVGQGPQHF. In nucleotides, the CDR3 is TGCAGTGCTAGTGTGGGTCAAGGGCCCCAGCATTTT.

The rearrangement uses TRBV4-1 and TRBJ2-7, with D perhaps matching TRBD1 (6 bases). The CDR3 is made up of 15 amino acids. Per germline, CDR1 MGHRA and CDR2 YSYEKL. Trimming removed 6 bases at V and 2 bases at J, with 17 bases between. As DNA, the CDR3 is TGCGCCAGCAGAACCAGGGGACAAGACCCCTACGAGCAGTACTTC. It is translated as CASRTRGQDPYEQYF.